This T cell receptor (beta chain) was obtained from a study of blood T cell repertoires in COVID-19. Overall study: Both acute and convalescent COVID-19 samples were obtained from the United States, Italy and Spain.

Methods used by the authors: It was from reference gene primer amplification that nucleated cell counts were estimated. Repertoires were generated with immunoSEQ multiplex PCR, while TCRdb's copy carries only in-frame clones and drops some. The V and J calls and clone size come from that table; D and trimming were worked out from the DNA. The sample yields about 120,000 clones, 90% seen once. The ends lost 4 bases at V and 0 bases at J; junction bases unmatched: 9. The CDR3 covers 16 residues. The V gene's germline CDR1 is SGHNT and CDR2 YYREEE (reference sequence). Patients at the Seattle site were enrolled during active infection and followed longitudinally.

This receptor was taken from a woman aged 60 to 75 with COVID-19, enrolled during active disease. The source material was peripheral blood. The rearrangement uses TRBV5-4 and TRBJ2-7; 8 nucleotides match TRBD1. The CDR3 spells CASSQGARTSSYEQYF. The CDR3, as DNA: TGTGCCAGCAGCCAGGGGGCTCGCACGAGCTCCTACGAGCAGTACTTC.